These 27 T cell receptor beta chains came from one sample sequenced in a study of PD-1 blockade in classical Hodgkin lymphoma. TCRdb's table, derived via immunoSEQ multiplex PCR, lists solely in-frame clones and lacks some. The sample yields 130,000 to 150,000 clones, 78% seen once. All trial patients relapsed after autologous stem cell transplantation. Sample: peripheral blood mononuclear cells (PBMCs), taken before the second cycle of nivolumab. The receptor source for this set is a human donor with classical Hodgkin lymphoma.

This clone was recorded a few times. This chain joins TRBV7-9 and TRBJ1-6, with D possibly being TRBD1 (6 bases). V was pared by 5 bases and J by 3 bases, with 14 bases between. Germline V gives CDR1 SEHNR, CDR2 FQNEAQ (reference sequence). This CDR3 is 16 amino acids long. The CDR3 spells CASSPRTEFYNSPLHF. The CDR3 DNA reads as TGTGCCAGCAGCCCCCGGACAGAATTCTATAATTCACCCCTCCACTTT.

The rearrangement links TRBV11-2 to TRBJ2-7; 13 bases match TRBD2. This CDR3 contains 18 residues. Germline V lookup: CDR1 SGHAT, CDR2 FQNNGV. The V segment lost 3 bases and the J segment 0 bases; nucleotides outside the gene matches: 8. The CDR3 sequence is CASSFLPGLAGLSYEQYF. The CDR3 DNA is TGTGCCAGCAGCTTCCTCCCGGGACTAGCGGGGCTCTCCTACGAGCAGTACTTC.

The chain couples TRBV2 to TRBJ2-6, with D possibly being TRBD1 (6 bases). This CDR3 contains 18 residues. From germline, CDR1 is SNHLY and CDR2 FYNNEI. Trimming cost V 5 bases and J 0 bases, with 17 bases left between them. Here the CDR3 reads CASSPRDTRLSGANVLTF. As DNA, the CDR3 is TGTGCCAGCAGTCCCCGGGACACCCGACTCTCTGGGGCCAACGTCCTGACTTTC.

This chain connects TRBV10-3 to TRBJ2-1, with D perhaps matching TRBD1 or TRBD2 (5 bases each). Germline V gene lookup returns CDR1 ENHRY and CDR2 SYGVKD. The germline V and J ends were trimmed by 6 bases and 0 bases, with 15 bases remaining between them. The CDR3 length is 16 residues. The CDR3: CAIRTGTASSYNEQFF. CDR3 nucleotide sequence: TGTGCCATCAGAACCGGGACGGCGAGCTCCTACAATGAGCAGTTCTTC.

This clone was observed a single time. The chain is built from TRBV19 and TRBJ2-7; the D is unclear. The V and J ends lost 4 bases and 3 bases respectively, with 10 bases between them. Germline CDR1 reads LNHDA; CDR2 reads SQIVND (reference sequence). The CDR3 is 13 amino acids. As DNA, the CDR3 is TGTGCCAGTAGTAGGGGTGCAAACTACGAGCAGTACTTC. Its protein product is CASSRGANYEQYF.

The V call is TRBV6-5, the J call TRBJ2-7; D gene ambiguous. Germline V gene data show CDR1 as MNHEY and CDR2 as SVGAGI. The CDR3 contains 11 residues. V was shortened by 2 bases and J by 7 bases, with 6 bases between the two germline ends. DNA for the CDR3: TGTGCCAGCAGTTACGGGATGGAGCAGTACTTC. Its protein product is CASSYGMEQYF.

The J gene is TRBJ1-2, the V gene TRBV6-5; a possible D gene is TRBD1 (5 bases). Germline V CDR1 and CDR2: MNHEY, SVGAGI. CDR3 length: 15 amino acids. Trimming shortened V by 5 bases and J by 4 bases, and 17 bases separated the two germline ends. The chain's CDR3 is CASSARAGTFYGYTF. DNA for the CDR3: TGTGCCAGCAGTGCCCGGGCAGGGACCTTCTATGGCTACACCTTC.

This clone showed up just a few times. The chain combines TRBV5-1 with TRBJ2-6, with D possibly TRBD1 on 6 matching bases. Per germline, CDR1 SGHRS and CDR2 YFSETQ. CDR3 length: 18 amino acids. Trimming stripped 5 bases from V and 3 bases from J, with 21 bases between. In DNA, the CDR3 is TGCGCCAGCAGATTTACCGGGACACCCCCTTATGGGGCCAACGTCCTGACTTTC. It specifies CASRFTGTPPYGANVLTF.

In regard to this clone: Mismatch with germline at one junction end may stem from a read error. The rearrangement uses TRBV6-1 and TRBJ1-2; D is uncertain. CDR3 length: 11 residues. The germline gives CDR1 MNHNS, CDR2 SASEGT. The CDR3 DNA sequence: TGTGCCAACAGTGCTAACTATGGCTACACCTTC. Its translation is CANSANYGYTF.

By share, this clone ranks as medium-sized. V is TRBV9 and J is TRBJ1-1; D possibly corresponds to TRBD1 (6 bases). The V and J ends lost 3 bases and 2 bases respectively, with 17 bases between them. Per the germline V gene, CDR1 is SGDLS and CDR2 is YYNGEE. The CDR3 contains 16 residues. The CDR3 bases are TGTGCCAGCAGCGCCCCAGAGGGGGGACTTAACACTGAAGCTTTCTTT. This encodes CASSAPEGGLNTEAFF.

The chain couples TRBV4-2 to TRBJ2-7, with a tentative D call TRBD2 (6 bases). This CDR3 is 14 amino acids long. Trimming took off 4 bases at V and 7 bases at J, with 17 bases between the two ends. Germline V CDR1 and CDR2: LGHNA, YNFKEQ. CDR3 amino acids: CASSRRREVREQYF. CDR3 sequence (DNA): TGTGCCAGCAGCCGCCGCAGGGAGGTCAGGGAGCAGTACTTC.

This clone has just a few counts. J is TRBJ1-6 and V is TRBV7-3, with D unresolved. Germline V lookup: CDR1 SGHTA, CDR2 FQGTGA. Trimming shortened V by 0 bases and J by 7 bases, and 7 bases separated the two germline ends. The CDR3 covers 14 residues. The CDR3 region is CASSLTGINSPLHF. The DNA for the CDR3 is TGTGCCAGCAGCTTAACCGGCATCAATTCACCCCTCCACTTT. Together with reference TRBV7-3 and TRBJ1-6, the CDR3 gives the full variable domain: GAGVSQTPSNKVTEKGKYVELRCDPISGHTALYWYRQSLGQGPEFLIYFQGTGAADDSGLPNDRFFAVRPEGSVSTLKIQRTERGDSAVYLCASSLTGINSPLHFGNGTRLTVT.

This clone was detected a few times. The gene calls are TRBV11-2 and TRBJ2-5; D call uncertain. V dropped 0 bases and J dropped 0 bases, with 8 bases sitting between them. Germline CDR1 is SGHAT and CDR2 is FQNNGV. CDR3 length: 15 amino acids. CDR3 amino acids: CASSLDGQYQETQYF. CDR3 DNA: TGTGCCAGCAGCTTAGACGGCCAGTACCAAGAGACCCAGTACTTC.

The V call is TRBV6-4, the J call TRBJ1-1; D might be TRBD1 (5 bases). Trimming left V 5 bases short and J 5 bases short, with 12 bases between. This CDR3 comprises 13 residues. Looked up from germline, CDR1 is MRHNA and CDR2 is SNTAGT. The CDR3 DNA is TGTGCCAGCAGTTCCGAAGGACATACTGAAGCTTTCTTT. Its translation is CASSSEGHTEAFF.

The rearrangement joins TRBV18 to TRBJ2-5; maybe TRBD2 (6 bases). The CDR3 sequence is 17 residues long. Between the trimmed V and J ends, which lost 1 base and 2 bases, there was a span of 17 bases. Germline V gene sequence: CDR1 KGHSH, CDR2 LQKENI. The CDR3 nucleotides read TGTGCCAGCTCACCACGGGGAGGAATCGGGCCTCAAGAGACCCAGTACTTC. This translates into CASSPRGGIGPQETQYF. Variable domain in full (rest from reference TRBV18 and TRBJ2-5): NAGVMQNPRHLVRRRGQEARLRCSPMKGHSHVYWYRQLPEEGLKFMVYLQKENIIDESGMPKERFSAEFPKEGPSILRIQQVVRGDSAAYFCASSPRGGIGPQETQYFGPGTRLLVL.

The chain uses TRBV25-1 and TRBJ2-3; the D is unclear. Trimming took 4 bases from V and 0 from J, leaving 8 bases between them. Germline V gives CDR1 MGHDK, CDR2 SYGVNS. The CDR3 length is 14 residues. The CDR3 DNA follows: TGTGCCAGCAGTGGGGTGGATAGCACAGATACGCAGTATTTT. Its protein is CASSGVDSTDTQYF.

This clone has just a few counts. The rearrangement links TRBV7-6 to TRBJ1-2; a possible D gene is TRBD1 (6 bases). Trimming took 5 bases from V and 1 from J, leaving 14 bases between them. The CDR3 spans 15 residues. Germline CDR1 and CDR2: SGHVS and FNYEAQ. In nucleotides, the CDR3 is TGTGCCAGCAGCCCAGGGGAGGGGCTTAACTATGGCTACACCTTC. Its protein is CASSPGEGLNYGYTF.

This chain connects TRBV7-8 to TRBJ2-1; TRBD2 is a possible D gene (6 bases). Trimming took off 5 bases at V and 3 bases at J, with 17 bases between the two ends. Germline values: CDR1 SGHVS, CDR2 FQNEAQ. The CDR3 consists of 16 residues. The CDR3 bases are TGTGCCAGCAGCCCACTTGCAATGGGGGGCTACAATGAGCAGTTCTTC. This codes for CASSPLAMGGYNEQFF.

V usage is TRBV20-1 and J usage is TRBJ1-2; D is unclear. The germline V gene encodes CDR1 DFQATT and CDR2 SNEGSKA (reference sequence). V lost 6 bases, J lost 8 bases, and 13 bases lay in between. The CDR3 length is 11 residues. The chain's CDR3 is CSARTLAGYTF. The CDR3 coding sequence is TGCAGTGCCAGGACTCTCGCCGGCTACACCTTC.

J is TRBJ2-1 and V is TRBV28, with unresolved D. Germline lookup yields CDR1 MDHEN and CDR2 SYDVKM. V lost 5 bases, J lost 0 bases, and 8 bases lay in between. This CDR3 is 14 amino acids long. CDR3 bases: TGTGCCAGCAGTCCGCCTAGCTCCTACAATGAGCAGTTCTTC. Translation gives CASSPPSSYNEQFF. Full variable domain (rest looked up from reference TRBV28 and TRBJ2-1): DVKVTQSSRYLVKRTGEKVFLECVQDMDHENMFWYRQDPGLGLRLIYFSYDVKMKEKGDIPEGYSVSREKKERFSLILESASTNQTSMYLCASSPPSSYNEQFFGPGTRLTVL.

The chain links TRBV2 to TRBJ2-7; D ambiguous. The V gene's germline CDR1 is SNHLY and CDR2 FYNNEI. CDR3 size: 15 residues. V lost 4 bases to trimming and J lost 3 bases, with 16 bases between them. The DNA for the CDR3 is TGTGCCAGCAGTGGGGGTGGCTACGATGTCTACGAGCAGTACTTC. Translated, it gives CASSGGGYDVYEQYF.

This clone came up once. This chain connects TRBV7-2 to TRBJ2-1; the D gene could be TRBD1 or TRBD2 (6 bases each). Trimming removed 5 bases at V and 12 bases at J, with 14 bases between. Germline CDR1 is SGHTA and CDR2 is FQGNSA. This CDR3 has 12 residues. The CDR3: CASSPLGGGQFF. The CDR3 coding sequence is TGTGCCAGCAGCCCCCTGGGGGGCGGGCAGTTCTTC. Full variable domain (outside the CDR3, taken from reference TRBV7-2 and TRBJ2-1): GAGVSQSPSNKVTEKGKDVELRCDPISGHTALYWYRQSLGQGLEFLIYFQGNSAPDKSGLPSDRFSAERTGGSVSTLTIQRTQQEDSAVYLCASSPLGGGQFFGPGTRLTVL.

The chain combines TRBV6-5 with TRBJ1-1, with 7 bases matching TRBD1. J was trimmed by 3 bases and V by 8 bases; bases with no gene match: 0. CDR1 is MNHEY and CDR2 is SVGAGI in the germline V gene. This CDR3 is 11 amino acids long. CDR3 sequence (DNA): TGTGCCAGCGACAGGGACACTGAAGCTTTCTTT. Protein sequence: CASDRDTEAFF.

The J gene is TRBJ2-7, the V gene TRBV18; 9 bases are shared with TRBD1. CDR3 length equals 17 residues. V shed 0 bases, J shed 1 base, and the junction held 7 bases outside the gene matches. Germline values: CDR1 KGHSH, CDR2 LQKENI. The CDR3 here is CASSPPTSGTGSYEQYF. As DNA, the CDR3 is TGTGCCAGCTCACCACCTACCTCCGGGACAGGGTCCTACGAGCAGTACTTC.

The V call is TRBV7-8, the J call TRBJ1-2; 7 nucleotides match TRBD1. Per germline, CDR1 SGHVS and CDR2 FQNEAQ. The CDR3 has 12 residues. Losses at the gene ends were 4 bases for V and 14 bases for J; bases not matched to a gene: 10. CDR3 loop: CASSSGRQGHTF. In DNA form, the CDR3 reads TGTGCCAGCAGCTCCGGACGACAGGGCCATACCTTC.

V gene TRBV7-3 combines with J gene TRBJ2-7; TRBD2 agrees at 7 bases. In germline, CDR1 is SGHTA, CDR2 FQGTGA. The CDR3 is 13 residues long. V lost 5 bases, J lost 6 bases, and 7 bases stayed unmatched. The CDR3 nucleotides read TGTGCCAGCAGCCCGACCCCGGGGGGCGAGCAGTACTTC. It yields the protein CASSPTPGGEQYF. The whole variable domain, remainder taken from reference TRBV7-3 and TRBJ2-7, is GAGVSQTPSNKVTEKGKYVELRCDPISGHTALYWYRQSLGQGPEFLIYFQGTGAADDSGLPNDRFFAVRPEGSVSTLKIQRTERGDSAVYLCASSPTPGGEQYFGPGTRLTVT.

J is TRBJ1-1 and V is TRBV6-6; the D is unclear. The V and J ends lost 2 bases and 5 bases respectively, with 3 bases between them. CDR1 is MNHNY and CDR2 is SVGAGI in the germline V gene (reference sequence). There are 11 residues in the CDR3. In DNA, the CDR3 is TGTGCCAGCAGTTACCGTACTGAAGCTTTCTTT. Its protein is CASSYRTEAFF.